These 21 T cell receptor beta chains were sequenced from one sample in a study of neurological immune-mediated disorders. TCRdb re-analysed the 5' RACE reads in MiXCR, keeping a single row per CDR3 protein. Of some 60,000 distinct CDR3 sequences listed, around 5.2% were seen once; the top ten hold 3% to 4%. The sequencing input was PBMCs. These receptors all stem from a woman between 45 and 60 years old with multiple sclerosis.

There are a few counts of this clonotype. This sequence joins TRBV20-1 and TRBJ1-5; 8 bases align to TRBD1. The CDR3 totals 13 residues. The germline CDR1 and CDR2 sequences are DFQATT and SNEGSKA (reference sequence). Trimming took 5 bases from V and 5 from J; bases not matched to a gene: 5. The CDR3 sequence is CSAGQGLDQPQHF. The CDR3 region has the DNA TGCAGTGCTGGACAGGGATTGGATCAGCCCCAGCATTTT.

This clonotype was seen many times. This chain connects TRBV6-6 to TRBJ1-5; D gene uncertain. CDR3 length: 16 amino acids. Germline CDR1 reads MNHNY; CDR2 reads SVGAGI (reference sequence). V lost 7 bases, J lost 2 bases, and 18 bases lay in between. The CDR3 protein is CASIPGRSTRNQPQHF. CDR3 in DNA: TGTGCCAGCATACCCGGACGGTCGACGCGCAATCAGCCCCAGCATTTT.

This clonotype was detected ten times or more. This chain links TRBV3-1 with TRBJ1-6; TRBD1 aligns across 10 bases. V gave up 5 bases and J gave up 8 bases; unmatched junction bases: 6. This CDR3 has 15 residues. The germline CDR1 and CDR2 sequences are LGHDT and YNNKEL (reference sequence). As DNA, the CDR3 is TGTGCCAGCAGCGGCCGGGACAGGGGATATTCACCCCTCCACTTT. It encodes CASSGRDRGYSPLHF.

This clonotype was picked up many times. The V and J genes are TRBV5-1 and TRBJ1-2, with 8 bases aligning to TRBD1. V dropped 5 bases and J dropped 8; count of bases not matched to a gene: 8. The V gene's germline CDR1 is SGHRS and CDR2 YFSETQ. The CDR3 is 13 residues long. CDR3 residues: CASSGTGHGGYTF. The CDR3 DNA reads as TGCGCCAGCAGTGGGACAGGCCATGGGGGCTACACCTTC.

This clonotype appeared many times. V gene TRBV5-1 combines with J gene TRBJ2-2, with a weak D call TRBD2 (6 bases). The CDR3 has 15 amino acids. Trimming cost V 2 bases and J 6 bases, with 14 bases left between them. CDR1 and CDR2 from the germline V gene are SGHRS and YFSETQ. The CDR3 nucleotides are TGCGCCAGCAGCTTTGGACCGGGGGTCTCCGGGGAGCTGTTTTTT. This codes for CASSFGPGVSGELFF.

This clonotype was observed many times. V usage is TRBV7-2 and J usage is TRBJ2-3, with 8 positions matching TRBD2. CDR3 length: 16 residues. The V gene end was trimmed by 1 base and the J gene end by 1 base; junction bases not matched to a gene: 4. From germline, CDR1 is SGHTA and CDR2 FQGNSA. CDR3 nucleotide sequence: TGTGCCAGCAGCTTAGTCGGGGGGGCTCGCACAGATACGCAGTATTTT. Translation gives CASSLVGGARTDTQYF.

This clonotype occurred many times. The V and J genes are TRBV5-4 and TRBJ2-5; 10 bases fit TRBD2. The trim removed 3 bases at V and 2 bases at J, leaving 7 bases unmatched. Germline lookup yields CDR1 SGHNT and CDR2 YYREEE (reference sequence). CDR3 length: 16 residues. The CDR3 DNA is TGTGCCAGCAGCTGGGCTAGCGGGGGCCTACAAGAGACCCAGTACTTC. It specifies CASSWASGGLQETQYF.

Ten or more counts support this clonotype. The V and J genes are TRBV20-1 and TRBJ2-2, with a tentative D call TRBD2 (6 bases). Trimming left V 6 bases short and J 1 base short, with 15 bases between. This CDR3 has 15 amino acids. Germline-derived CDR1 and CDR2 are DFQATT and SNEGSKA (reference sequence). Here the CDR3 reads CSAPNAGKNTGELFF. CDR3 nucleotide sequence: TGCAGTGCCCCCAACGCGGGAAAGAACACCGGGGAGCTGTTTTTT.

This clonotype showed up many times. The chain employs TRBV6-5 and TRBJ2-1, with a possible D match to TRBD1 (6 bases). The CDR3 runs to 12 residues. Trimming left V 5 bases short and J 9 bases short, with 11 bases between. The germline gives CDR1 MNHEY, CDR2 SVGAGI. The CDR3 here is CASSPQGSEQFF. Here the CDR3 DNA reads TGTGCCAGCAGTCCCCAGGGGAGTGAGCAGTTCTTC.

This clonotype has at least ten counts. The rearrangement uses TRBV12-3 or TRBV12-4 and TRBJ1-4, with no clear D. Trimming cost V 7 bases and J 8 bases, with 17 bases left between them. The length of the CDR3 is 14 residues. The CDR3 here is CASMMSQTVEKLFF. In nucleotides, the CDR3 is TGTGCCAGCATGATGTCGCAAACGGTCGAAAAACTGTTTTTT.

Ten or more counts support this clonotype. Written as DNA, the CDR3 is TGTGCCAGCACCACGGACAGCATGAACACTGAAGCTTTCTTT. Its translation: CASTTDSMNTEAFF. The gene calls are TRBV12-3 or TRBV12-4 and TRBJ1-1; a weak D match, TRBD1 (6 bases). The CDR3 runs 14 residues. The germline V and J ends were trimmed by 7 bases and 0 bases, with 12 bases remaining between them.

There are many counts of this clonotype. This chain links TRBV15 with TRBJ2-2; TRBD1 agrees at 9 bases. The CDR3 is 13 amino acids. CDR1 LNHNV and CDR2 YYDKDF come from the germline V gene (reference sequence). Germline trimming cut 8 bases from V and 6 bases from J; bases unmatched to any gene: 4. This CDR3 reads CATQQGAPGELFF. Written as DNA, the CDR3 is TGTGCCACCCAACAGGGGGCTCCCGGGGAGCTGTTTTTT. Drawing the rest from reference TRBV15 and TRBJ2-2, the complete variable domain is DAMVIQNPRYQVTQFGKPVTLSCSQTLNHNVMYWYQQKSSQAPKLLFHYYDKDFNNEADTPDNFQSRRPNTSFCFLDIRSPGLGDTAMYLCATQQGAPGELFFGEGSRLTVL.

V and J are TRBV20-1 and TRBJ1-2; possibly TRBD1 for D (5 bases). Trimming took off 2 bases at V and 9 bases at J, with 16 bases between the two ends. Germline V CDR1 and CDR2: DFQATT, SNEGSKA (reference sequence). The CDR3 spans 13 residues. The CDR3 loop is CSARQGKFLSYTF. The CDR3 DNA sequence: TGCAGTGCTAGACAGGGAAAGTTCCTGAGCTACACCTTC.

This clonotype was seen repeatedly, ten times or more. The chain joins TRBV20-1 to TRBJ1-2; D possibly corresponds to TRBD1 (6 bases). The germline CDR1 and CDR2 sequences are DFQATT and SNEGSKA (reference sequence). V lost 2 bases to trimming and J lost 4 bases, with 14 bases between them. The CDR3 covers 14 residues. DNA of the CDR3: TGCAGTGCTAGACCGAGGACAGAACTCTATGGCTACACCTTC. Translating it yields CSARPRTELYGYTF.

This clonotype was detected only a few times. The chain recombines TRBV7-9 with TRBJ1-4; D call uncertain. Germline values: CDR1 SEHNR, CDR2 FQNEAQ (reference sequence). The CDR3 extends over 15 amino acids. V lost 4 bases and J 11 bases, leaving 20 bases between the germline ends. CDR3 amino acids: CASSSERVLMGKLFF. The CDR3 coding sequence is TGTGCCAGCAGCTCGGAGCGAGTACTAATGGGGAAACTGTTTTTT. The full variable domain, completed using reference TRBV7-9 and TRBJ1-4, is DTGVSQNPRHKITKRGQNVTFRCDPISEHNRLYWYRQTLGQGPEFLTYFQNEAQLEKSRLLSDRFSAERPKGSFSTLEIQRTEQGDSAMYLCASSSERVLMGKLFFGSGTQLSVL.

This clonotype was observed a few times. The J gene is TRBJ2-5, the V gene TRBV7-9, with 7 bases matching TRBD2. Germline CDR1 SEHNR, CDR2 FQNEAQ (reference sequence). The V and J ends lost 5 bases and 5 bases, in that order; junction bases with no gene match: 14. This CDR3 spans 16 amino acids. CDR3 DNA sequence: TGTGCCAGCAGCCCCCCGAGTTGGGACGGGAGGGAGACCCAGTACTTC. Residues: CASSPPSWDGRETQYF.

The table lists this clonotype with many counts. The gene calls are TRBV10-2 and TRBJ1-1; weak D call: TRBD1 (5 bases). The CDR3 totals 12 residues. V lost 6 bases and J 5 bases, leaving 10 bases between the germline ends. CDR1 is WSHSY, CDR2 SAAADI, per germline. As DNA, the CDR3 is TGCGCCAGCAGCCAGGGAGGGACTGAAGCTTTCTTT. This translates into CASSQGGTEAFF.

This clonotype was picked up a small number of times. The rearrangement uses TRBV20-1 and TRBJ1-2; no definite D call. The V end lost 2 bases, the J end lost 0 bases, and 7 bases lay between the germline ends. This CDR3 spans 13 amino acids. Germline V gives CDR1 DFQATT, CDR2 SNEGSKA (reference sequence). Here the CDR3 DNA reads TGCAGTGCTAGAATACAGACTAACTATGGCTACACCTTC. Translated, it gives CSARIQTNYGYTF.

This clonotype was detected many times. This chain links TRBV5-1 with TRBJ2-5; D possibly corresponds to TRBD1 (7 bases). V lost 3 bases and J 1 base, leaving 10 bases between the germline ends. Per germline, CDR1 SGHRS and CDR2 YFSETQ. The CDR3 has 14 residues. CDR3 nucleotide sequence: TGCGCCAGCAGCTCGGGGGACAGCCAAGAGACCCAGTACTTC. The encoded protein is CASSSGDSQETQYF. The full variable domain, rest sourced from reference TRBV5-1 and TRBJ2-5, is KAGVTQTPRYLIKTRGQQVTLSCSPISGHRSVSWYQQTPGQGLQFLFEYFSETQRNKGNFPGRFSGRQFSNSRSEMNVSTLELGDSALYLCASSSGDSQETQYFGPGTRLLVL.

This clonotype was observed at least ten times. CDR3 DNA sequence: TGTGCCAGCAGTTTAGAGCCGGGCCCAGATACGCAGTATTTT. Its translation: CASSLEPGPDTQYF. This sequence joins TRBV12-3 or TRBV12-4 and TRBJ2-3; the D is unclear. This CDR3 has 14 residues. V lost 1 base and J lost 4, with 9 bases in between.

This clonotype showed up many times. The CDR3 DNA reads as TGCAGTGCTAGAGATGGGGGTTTTCCCGGGGAGCTGTTTTTT. Protein: CSARDGGFPGELFF. V is TRBV20-1 and J is TRBJ2-2; D tentatively fits TRBD1 or TRBD2 (5 bases each). Germline CDR1 and CDR2: DFQATT and SNEGSKA (reference sequence). V was cut by 0 bases and J by 6 bases, with 11 bases left in between. The CDR3 sequence is 14 residues long.